This T cell receptor (beta chain) was sequenced in a study of shared clonotypes between healthy human individuals. Study-wide results and limits: Sampling covered nothing but blood. Tissue TCR repertoires likely differ from those found in blood.

Naive CD8 populations comprised CD45RO-negative cells positively selected for CCR7, excluding terminally differentiated effector memory CD45RA+ cells. The donor cohort consisted entirely of Caucasian adults residing in Nashville, Tennessee. The assay used deep level. Investigators spread the genomic DNA of each subset evenly over several immunoSEQ plates. Repertoires were generated with immunoSEQ multiplex PCR, while TCRdb's copy carries only in-frame clones and drops some. Among 630,000 or so clones listed, roughly 98% were seen once. Comment on this clone: Its antigen remains unidentified.

The ends lost 0 bases at V and 6 bases at J; junction bases unmatched: 3. Germline V CDR1 and CDR2: ENHRY, SYGVKD. CDR3 length: 16 amino acids. The chain employs TRBV10-3 and TRBJ2-1, with 12 bases aligning to TRBD2. The sequenced sample was naive CD8+ T cells sorted from blood. This TCR was recovered from a man between 25 and 39 years old in good health. Written as DNA, the CDR3 is TGTGCCATCAGTGAGTCTACTAGCGGGAGGAGCAATGAGCAGTTCTTC. It yields the protein CAISESTSGRSNEQFF.